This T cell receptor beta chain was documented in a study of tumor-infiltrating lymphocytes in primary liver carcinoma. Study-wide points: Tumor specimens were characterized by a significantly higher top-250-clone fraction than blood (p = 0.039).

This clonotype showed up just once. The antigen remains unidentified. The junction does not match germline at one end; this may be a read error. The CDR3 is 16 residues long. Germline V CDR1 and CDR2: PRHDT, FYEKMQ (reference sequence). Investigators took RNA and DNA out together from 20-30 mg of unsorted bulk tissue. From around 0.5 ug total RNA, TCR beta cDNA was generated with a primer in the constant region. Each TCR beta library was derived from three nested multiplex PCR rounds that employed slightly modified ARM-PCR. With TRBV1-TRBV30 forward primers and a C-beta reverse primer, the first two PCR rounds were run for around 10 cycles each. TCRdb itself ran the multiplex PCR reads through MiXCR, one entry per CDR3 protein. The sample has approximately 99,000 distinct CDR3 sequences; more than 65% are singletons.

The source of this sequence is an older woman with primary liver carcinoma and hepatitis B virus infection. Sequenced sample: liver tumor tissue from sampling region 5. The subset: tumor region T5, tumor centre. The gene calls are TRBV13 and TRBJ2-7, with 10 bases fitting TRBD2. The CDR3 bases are TGTGCCAGTAGCTTCCTCTGGAGCGGGAGGGCCAGCGAGCACTACTTC. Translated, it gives CASSFLWSGRASEHYF.